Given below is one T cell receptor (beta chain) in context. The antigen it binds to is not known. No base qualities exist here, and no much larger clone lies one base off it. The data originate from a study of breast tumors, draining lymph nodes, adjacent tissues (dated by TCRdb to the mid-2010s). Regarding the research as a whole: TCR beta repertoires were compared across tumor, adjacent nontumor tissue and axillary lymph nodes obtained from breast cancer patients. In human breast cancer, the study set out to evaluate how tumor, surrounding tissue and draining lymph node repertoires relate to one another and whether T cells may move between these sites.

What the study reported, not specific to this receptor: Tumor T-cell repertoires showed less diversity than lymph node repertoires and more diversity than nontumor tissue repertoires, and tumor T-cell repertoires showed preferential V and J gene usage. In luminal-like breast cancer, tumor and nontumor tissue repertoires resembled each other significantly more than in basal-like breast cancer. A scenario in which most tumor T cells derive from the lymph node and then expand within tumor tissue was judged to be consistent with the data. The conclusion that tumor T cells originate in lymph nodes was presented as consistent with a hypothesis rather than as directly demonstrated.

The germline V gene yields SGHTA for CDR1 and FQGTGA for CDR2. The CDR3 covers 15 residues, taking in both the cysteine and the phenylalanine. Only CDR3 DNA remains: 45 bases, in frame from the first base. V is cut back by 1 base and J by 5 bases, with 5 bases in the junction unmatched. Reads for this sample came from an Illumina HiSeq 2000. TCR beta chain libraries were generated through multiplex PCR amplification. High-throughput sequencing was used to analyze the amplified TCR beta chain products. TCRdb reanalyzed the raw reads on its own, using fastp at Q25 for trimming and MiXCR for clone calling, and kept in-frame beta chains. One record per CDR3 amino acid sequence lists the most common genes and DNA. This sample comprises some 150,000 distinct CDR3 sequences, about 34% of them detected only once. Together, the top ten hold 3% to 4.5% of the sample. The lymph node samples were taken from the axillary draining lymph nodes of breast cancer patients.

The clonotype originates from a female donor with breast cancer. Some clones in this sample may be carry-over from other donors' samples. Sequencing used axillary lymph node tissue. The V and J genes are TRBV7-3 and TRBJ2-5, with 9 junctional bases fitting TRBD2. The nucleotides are TGTGCCAGCAGCTTAAGGAGCGGGGGGTATGAGACCCAGTACTTC. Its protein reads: CASSLRSGGYETQYF.